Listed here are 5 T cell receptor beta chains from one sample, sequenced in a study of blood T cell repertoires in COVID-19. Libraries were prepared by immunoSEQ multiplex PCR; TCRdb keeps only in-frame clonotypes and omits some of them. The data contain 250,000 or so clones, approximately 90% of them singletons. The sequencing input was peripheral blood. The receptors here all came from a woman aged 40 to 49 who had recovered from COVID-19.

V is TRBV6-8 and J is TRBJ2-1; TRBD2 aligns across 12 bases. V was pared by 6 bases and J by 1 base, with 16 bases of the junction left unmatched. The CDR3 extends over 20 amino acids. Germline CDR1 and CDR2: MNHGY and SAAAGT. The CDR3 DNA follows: TGTGCCAGCAGAAACCCGTGGACTAGCGGGACCTACGGGTCCTACAATGAGCAGTTCTTC. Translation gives CASRNPWTSGTYGSYNEQFF.

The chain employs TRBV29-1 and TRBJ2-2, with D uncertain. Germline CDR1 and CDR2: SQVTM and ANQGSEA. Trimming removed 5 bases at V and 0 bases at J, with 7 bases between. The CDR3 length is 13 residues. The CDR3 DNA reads TGCAGCGTTATGAGGCCGAACACCGGGGAGCTGTTTTTT. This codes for CSVMRPNTGELFF.

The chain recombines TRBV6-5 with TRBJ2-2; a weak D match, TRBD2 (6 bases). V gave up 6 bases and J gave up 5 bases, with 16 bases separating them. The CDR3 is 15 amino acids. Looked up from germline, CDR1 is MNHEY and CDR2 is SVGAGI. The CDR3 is CASSQDYPGTGELFF. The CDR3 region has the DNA TGTGCCAGCAGCCAGGACTACCCAGGGACCGGGGAGCTGTTTTTT.

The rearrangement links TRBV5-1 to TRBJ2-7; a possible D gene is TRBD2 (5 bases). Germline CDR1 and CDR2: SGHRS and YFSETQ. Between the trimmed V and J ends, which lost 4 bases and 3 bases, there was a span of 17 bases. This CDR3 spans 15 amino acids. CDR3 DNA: TGCGCCAGCAGCCTGGGCTGGGGTGGGAGCTACGAGCAGTACTTC. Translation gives CASSLGWGGSYEQYF.

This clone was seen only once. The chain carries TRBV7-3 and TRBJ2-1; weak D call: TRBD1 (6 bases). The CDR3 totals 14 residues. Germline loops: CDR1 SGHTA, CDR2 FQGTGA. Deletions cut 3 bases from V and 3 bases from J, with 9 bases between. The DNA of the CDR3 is TGTGCCAGCAGCTTCAGCAGGGGCTACAATGAGCAGTTCTTC. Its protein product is CASSFSRGYNEQFF. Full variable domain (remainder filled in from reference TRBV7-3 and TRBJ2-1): GAGVSQTPSNKVTEKGKYVELRCDPISGHTALYWYRQSLGQGPEFLIYFQGTGAADDSGLPNDRFFAVRPEGSVSTLKIQRTERGDSAVYLCASSFSRGYNEQFFGPGTRLTVL.